The 3 T cell receptor beta chains in this list originate from one sample, sequenced in a study of T cells in Graves' hyperthyroidism and ophthalmopathy. Researchers amplified the TCR beta CDR3 regions from RNA transcripts. The HTBI primer set drove a first-round RT-PCR of the TCR CDR3. Using its own MiXCR run on the multiplex PCR reads, TCRdb lists one record per CDR3 protein. This sample has approximately 640,000 distinct CDR3 sequences; 15% to 20% occur once, and the top ten carry less than 4.5%. Material: blood. The receptors originated from a woman aged 25 to 39 with Graves' hyperthyroidism.

This clonotype was seen only a few times. This chain connects TRBV6-2 or TRBV6-3 to TRBJ1-1; 7 nucleotides match TRBD1. The CDR3 length is 15 residues. Germline CDR1 is MNHEY and CDR2 is SVGEGT. V was clipped by 0 bases and J by 4 bases; unmatched bases: 5. In DNA, the CDR3 is TGTGCCAGCAGTTACTCTTCCCACAGGGGCACTGAAGCTTTCTTT. It encodes CASSYSSHRGTEAFF.

The J gene is TRBJ2-7, the V gene TRBV7-2; 9 bases are shared with TRBD1. Germline CDR1 reads SGHTA; CDR2 reads FQGNSA. Unmatched junction bases numbered 7, after V lost 3 bases and J lost 4 bases. The CDR3 extends over 15 amino acids. CDR3 DNA sequence: TGTGCCAGCAGCTTTGGGGACAGGGAAGTATACGAGCAGTACTTC. It is translated as CASSFGDREVYEQYF.

Many counts were recorded for this clonotype. This chain uses TRBV12-3 or TRBV12-4 with TRBJ2-1; the match to TRBD2 covers 8 bases. The CDR3 length is 15 residues. J lost 2 bases, V lost 6 bases, and 6 bases had no gene match. The DNA of the CDR3 is TGTGCCAGCAGCTCAGCGGGAGCGGCCTACAATGAGCAGTTCTTC. Translation: CASSSAGAAYNEQFF.